This TCR beta chain is from a study of beta chain features in type 1 diabetes. Expressed TCRB transcripts were sequenced because the entire RNA isolate underwent reverse transcription. Generated by immunoSEQ multiplex PCR, the TCRdb table keeps only in-frame clones and is missing some. The table has 200,000 to 300,000 clones, about a fifth seen once; the top ten hold more than 0.025%. This CDR3 is built from 15 residues. Germline values: CDR1 MGHRA, CDR2 YSYEKL. Unmatched junction bases numbered 5, after V lost 3 bases and J lost 4 bases. Findings of the study overall: Still unanswered here is whether HLA type influences TCRB rearrangement. In all four CD4+ subsets, TCRB CDR3 length was significantly, moderately reduced in type 1 diabetes.

This clone was recorded a few times. The antigen remains unidentified. The genes are TRBV4-1 and TRBJ1-4; TRBD1 matches at 7 bases. The clonotype originates from a woman in her thirties or forties with type 1 diabetes. The sample taken for sequencing was naive CD4+ T cells from blood. The CDR3 DNA reads TGCGCCAGCAGCCAGCCGGACAGGCTTAATGAAAAACTGTTTTTT. It specifies CASSQPDRLNEKLFF.